This T cell receptor beta chain is drawn from a study of graft-versus-host responses after intestinal transplantation. Turning to the study itself: Recipients were given multivisceral, liver-intestinal, or isolated intestinal transplants. General study findings and limits: Levels of circulating GvH clones at their peak were associated with early post-transplant HvG declines.

TCRdb's copy holds only in-frame clones and misses some; the assay was immunoSEQ multiplex PCR. The table lists approximately 28,000 clones, just under 95% of them singletons. The CDR3 loop spans 12 amino acids. Deletions cut 3 bases from V and 6 bases from J, with 9 bases between. CDR1 and CDR2 from the germline V gene are LNHDA and SQIVND (reference sequence). For this clone: Its matching antigen is unknown.

The TCR originated in a human patient who received an intestinal transplant, so some T cells may come from the graft donor. Specimen: PBMCs, collected 66 days after intestinal transplant. The chain combines TRBV19 with TRBJ2-7; D remains unclear. The CDR3 spells CASSMSVGEQYF. CDR3 coding DNA: TGTGCCAGTAGTATGTCAGTGGGCGAGCAGTACTTC. Full variable domain (remainder filled in from reference TRBV19 and TRBJ2-7): DGGITQSPKYLFRKEGQNVTLSCEQNLNHDAMYWYRQDPGQGLRLIYYSQIVNDFQKGDIAEGYSVSREKKESFPLTVTSAQKNPTAFYLCASSMSVGEQYFGPGTRLTVT.